Below, 25 T cell receptor beta chains from the same sample are listed, as sequenced in a study of tumor and adjacent non-tumor tissue in lung cancer. TCRbeta libraries were built with three rounds of nested PCR, modified from ARM-PCR. Each CDR3 protein is one row after TCRdb ran MiXCR on the multiplex PCR reads. The data show over 100,000 distinct CDR3 sequences, about 63% seen once. The template was RNA from unsorted bulk tissue. Distant lung tissue was collected more than 3 cm away from the tumor edge. The specimen was distant non-tumor lung tissue. Source of these receptors: a man aged 60 to 75 with non-small cell lung cancer.

This clonotype was seen repeatedly, ten times or more. The chain links TRBV29-1 to TRBJ2-2; D is ambiguous. Germline V gene data show CDR1 as SQVTM and CDR2 as ANQGSEA. Trimming pared 1 base from V and 0 bases from J, leaving 6 bases between. The CDR3 runs 14 residues. As DNA, the CDR3 is TGCAGCGTTGAAGGCACGACGAACACCGGGGAGCTGTTTTTT. Translation gives CSVEGTTNTGELFF.

This clonotype was detected many times. V and J are TRBV28 and TRBJ2-7, with D unresolved. This CDR3 comprises 14 residues. CDR1 and CDR2 from the germline V gene are MDHEN and SYDVKM. Trimming left V 6 bases short and J 2 bases short, with 14 bases between. The CDR3 loop is CASSRLILAYEQYF. CDR3 bases: TGTGCCAGCAGCCGGTTGATTCTGGCCTACGAGCAGTACTTC.

This clonotype was detected only once. The junction does not match germline at one end; this may be a read error. The chain combines TRBV6-5 with TRBJ2-2, with D perhaps matching TRBD2 (6 bases). The CDR3 extends over 14 amino acids. The germline CDR1 and CDR2 sequences are MNHEY and SVGAGI. CDR3 amino acids: CANRHGTNTRELLF. The CDR3 DNA reads as TGTGCCAACAGACACGGGACCAACACCCGGGAGCTGCTTTTT.

This clonotype is a singleton in its sample. Likely a read error: the CDR3 ends without its conserved phenylalanine or tryptophan. The chain joins TRBV29-1 to TRBJ2-1; D possibly matches TRBD1 or TRBD2 (6 bases each). The CDR3 totals 14 residues. From germline, CDR1 is SQVTM and CDR2 ANQGSEA. Trimming shortened V by 8 bases and J by 3 bases, and 17 bases separated the two germline ends. The chain's CDR3 is CSTRGDFGYNEQFI. The CDR3 DNA reads TGCAGCACTAGGGGGGACTTCGGCTACAATGAGCAGTTCATC.

V and J are TRBV4-2 and TRBJ2-4, with TRBD2 matching over 7 bases. The germline V gene has CDR1 LGHNA and CDR2 YNFKEQ. V was pared by 8 bases and J by 0 bases, with 16 bases of the junction left unmatched. The CDR3 is 18 residues long. The CDR3 loop reads CASRAQASGSLAKNIQYF. DNA of the CDR3: TGTGCCAGCCGAGCGCAGGCTAGCGGATCGTTAGCCAAAAACATTCAGTACTTC.

This clonotype appeared a single time. The rearrangement uses TRBV5-1 and TRBJ1-2, with 7 bases aligning to TRBD1. Germline values: CDR1 SGHRS, CDR2 YFSETQ. The length of the CDR3 is 15 residues. V shed 8 bases, J shed 8 bases, and the junction held 18 bases outside the gene matches. CDR3 loop: CARSPRPDRARGYTF. The CDR3 DNA reads TGCGCCAGGAGCCCCAGGCCAGACAGGGCGCGGGGCTACACCTTC.

This chain links TRBV5-1 with TRBJ2-5, with D maybe TRBD2 (6 bases). In germline, CDR1 is SGHRS, CDR2 YFSETQ. Trimming took 3 bases from V and 2 from J, leaving 14 bases between them. This CDR3 region has 15 residues. The CDR3 here is CASSSTWTNQETQYF. The DNA of the CDR3 is TGCGCCAGCAGCTCGACTTGGACTAATCAAGAGACCCAGTACTTC.

Comments on this clonotype: This may be a read error: a much more frequent sequence differs by one nucleotide. The rearrangement links TRBV5-1 to TRBJ2-2; a weak D match, TRBD1 (6 bases). This CDR3 region has 16 residues. Trimming pared 4 bases from V and 1 base from J, leaving 14 bases between. The germline V gene has CDR1 SGHRS and CDR2 YFSETQ. CDR3 sequence reads: CASSMDGRGNTGELFF. As DNA, the CDR3 is TGCGCCAGCAGCATGGATGGCAGGGGGAACACCGGGGAGCTGTTTTTT. The variable domain in full, with the rest retrieved from reference TRBV5-1 and TRBJ2-2, is KAGVTQTPRYLIKTRGQQVTLSCSPISGHRSVSWYQQTPGQGLQFLFEYFSETQRNKGNFPGRFSGRQFSNSRSEMNVSTLELGDSALYLCASSMDGRGNTGELFFGEGSRLTVL.

The table lists this clonotype with a few counts. The chain has TRBV20-1 and TRBJ2-3; D is unresolved. Trimming cost V 0 bases and J 0 bases, with 7 bases left between them. Germline V gene lookup returns CDR1 DFQATT and CDR2 SNEGSKA (reference sequence). The CDR3 has 14 residues. For the CDR3, the DNA is TGCAGTGCTAGAGATCTTTGGAGCACAGATACGCAGTATTTT. This encodes CSARDLWSTDTQYF.

Here the CDR3 reads CASSRLAEGLNEQFF. The DNA of the CDR3 is TGTGCCAGCAGCCGATTAGCAGAAGGGCTAAATGAGCAGTTCTTC. The gene calls are TRBV6-5 and TRBJ2-1; D gene ambiguous. V gave up 6 bases and J gave up 7 bases, with 19 bases separating them. The length of the CDR3 is 15 residues. Germline V gives CDR1 MNHEY, CDR2 SVGAGI.

Worth noting for this clonotype: Germline and junction disagree at one end, which may indicate a read error. The V gene is TRBV11-2, the J gene TRBJ2-7, with 7 bases matching TRBD1. The CDR3 contains 14 residues. The germline V gene has CDR1 SGHAT and CDR2 FQNNGV. CDR3: CTSSLVGTVMEQYF. DNA of the CDR3: TGTACCAGCAGCTTAGTAGGGACAGTGATGGAGCAGTACTTC.

For this clonotype: Being one base from a much bigger clone, this may be a read error. The chain combines TRBV20-1 with TRBJ2-3; no definite D call. CDR3 length equals 15 residues. Germline CDR1 and CDR2: DFQATT and SNEGSKA (reference sequence). V lost 3 bases, J lost 1 base, and 14 bases lay in between. The CDR3 DNA follows: TGCAGTGCTAGTGACCCGCTTATGGGCACAGATACGCAGTATTTT. Translated, it gives CSASDPLMGTDTQYF.

On this clonotype: This may arise from a read error, as a much more abundant clone is one base away. The chain is built from TRBV30 and TRBJ1-4, with D hard to call. The germline gives CDR1 GTSNPN, CDR2 SVGIG (reference sequence). This CDR3 has 13 amino acids. For the CDR3, the DNA is TGTGTCTGGAGTATCCTAAGCGGTGAAAAACTGTTTTTT. It translates to CVWSILSGEKLFF.

This clonotype has more than one count but fewer than ten. V and J are TRBV20-1 and TRBJ1-2; D not certain. Germline CDR1 and CDR2: DFQATT and SNEGSKA (reference sequence). V was trimmed by 1 base and J by 6 bases, leaving 18 bases between them. The CDR3 covers 15 residues. The CDR3 DNA reads as TGCAGTGCTAGAGGTTCAGGTGCCGCAAAAGATGGCTACACCTTC. Translating it yields CSARGSGAAKDGYTF.

A word on this clonotype: The junction does not match germline at one end; this may be a read error. The chain combines TRBV11-1 with TRBJ2-3; 8 bases fit TRBD2. Germline V gene lookup returns CDR1 SGHAT and CDR2 FQDESV (reference sequence). The CDR3 runs 16 residues. The CDR3 bases are TGTGTCAGCAGCTTAGATACGGCGGGAGGAACAGATACGCAATATTTT. It is translated as CVSSLDTAGGTDTQYF. The variable domain in full, completed from reference TRBV11-1 and TRBJ2-3, reads EAEVAQSPRYKITEKSQAVAFWCDPISGHATLYWYRQILGQGPELLVQFQDESVVDDSQLPKDRFSAERLKGVDSTLKIQPAELGDSAMYLCVSSLDTAGGTDTQYFGPGTRLTVL.

This clonotype was detected many times. This chain uses TRBV7-9 with TRBJ2-7; a weak D match, TRBD1 (7 bases). V lost 1 base and J 5 bases, leaving 18 bases between the germline ends. CDR3 size: 16 residues. CDR1 and CDR2 (germline): SEHNR, FQNEAQ (reference sequence). The CDR3 protein is CASSLGSSQGGHEQYF. The CDR3 bases are TGTGCCAGCAGCTTAGGATCATCCCAGGGGGGACACGAGCAGTACTTC.

Points on this clonotype: Germline is not matched at one junction end, which may reflect a read error. This chain connects TRBV5-1 to TRBJ2-3, with 9 bases fitting TRBD2. CDR3 length equals 15 residues. The germline V gene encodes CDR1 SGHRS and CDR2 YFSETQ. CDR3 protein: CASSSSGKVTDTHYF. The CDR3 DNA reads TGCGCCAGCAGCTCTAGCGGGAAAGTCACAGATACGCACTATTTT.

Turning to this clonotype: A read error is possible here, since a much larger clone lies one base away. The J gene is TRBJ2-2, the V gene TRBV20-1, with a possible D match to TRBD1 (5 bases). CDR3 length: 15 residues. Germline loops: CDR1 DFQATT, CDR2 SNEGSKA (reference sequence). V gave up 2 bases and J gave up 1 base, with 11 bases separating them. CDR3 residues: CSARLRQGNTGELFF. The CDR3 DNA reads TGCAGTGCTAGATTACGGCAGGGGAACACCGGGGAGCTGTTTTTT.

In regard to this clonotype: One end of the junction varies from germline; a read error may be responsible. This chain uses TRBV5-6 with TRBJ1-5; TRBD1 or TRBD2 may be the D gene (5 bases each). Gene TRBJ2-3 matches the end of the DNA better, so the J call may be wrong. The CDR3 extends over 14 amino acids. Germline CDR1 is SGHDT and CDR2 is YYEEEE. CDR3 bases: TGTGCCAGTAGCTTGAGGGGCTCGGGGCAGCCCCAGTATTTT. It specifies CASSLRGSGQPQYF.

A note on this clonotype: Since the CDR3 does not end with the conserved phenylalanine or tryptophan, this likely comes from a read error. The chain couples TRBV4-2 to TRBJ2-5; D unclear. There are 12 residues in the CDR3. Germline V gene sequence: CDR1 LGHNA, CDR2 YNFKEQ. CDR3 residues: CASNQYPETQYS. For the CDR3, the DNA is TGTGCCAGCAACCAATATCCGGAGACCCAGTACTCC.

This clonotype was seen a handful of times. The junction departs from the called germline gene at one end, perhaps through a read error. The chain is built from TRBV6-1 and TRBJ1-5; 9 bases match TRBD1. CDR1 MNHNS and CDR2 SASEGT come from the germline V gene. This CDR3 comprises 13 residues. CDR3 DNA sequence: TGTGGCAGCAGTGGGACAGGGAATCAGCCCCAGCATTTT. As protein: CGSSGTGNQPQHF.

This clonotype was detected once. One end of the junction does not line up with germline, which may come from a read error. The J gene is TRBJ2-1, the V gene TRBV4-3, with D unresolved. The length of the CDR3 is 14 residues. Germline V gene sequence: CDR1 LGHNA, CDR2 YSLEER. This CDR3 reads CASSQEGRYNVQFF. DNA of the CDR3: TGCGCCAGCAGCCAAGAGGGCAGGTACAATGTGCAGTTCTTC.

The J gene is TRBJ2-3, the V gene TRBV28; 7 nucleotides align to TRBD1. The germline V gene has CDR1 MDHEN and CDR2 SYDVKM. J gave up 4 bases and V 8 bases, and 15 bases lay outside the gene matches. The length of the CDR3 is 16 residues. CDR3 nucleotide sequence: TGTGCCAGCGGCACCCTGGGGCTAGGGGGCCCAGATACGCAGTATTTT. Translated: CASGTLGLGGPDTQYF.

This clonotype was seen repeatedly, ten times or more. This chain connects TRBV6-2 or TRBV6-3 to TRBJ1-6; maybe TRBD1 (5 bases). V lost 6 bases, J lost 4 bases, and 10 bases lay in between. The CDR3 is made up of 14 amino acids. CDR1 is MNHEY, CDR2 SVGEGT, per germline. As DNA, the CDR3 is TGTGCCAGCAGGCGGACAACTTATAATTCACCCCTCCACTTT. It encodes CASRRTTYNSPLHF.

The chain is built from TRBV2 and TRBJ2-3; 11 nucleotides match TRBD1. Losses at the gene ends were 6 bases for V and 6 bases for J; bases not matched to a gene: 5. Germline CDR1 and CDR2: SNHLY and FYNNEI. This CDR3 is 14 amino acids long. For the CDR3, the DNA is TGTGCCAGCAGAGGACAGGGGGCCTGGGATACGCAGTATTTT. It yields the protein CASRGQGAWDTQYF.